This T cell receptor beta chain is drawn from a study of OX40 agonist ivuxolimab in advanced cancers. As for this clone: Its cognate antigen is unknown.

General study results and limits: Relative to CD4+ cells, CD8+ T cells on average had more expanded clones.

The junction had 20 bases not matched to a gene; V was cut back by 0 bases and J by 3 bases. Germline assignment: CDR1 KGHSH and CDR2 LQKENI. The CDR3 contains 21 residues. The method was immunoSEQ multiplex PCR; TCRdb's version includes in-frame clones alone and lacks a portion of them. The sample contains some 44,000 clones, approximately 84% of which appear only once. Sequenced here: CD4+ or CD8+ T cells sorted from blood, sampled in a trial of the OX40 agonist ivuxolimab. The source is an adult with an advanced solid tumor such as melanoma, head and neck, liver or kidney cancer. The rearrangement links TRBV18 to TRBJ1-2; 9 nucleotides align to TRBD1. DNA of the CDR3: TGTGCCAGCTCACCACCGAGGACGGCGGGGGACAGGGTAACTATAGACTATGGCTACACCTTC. Its translation: CASSPPRTAGDRVTIDYGYTF. The full variable domain, its missing parts supplied by reference TRBV18 and TRBJ1-2, is NAGVMQNPRHLVRRRGQEARLRCSPMKGHSHVYWYRQLPEEGLKFMVYLQKENIIDESGMPKERFSAEFPKEGPSILRIQQVVRGDSAAYFCASSPPRTAGDRVTIDYGYTFGSGTRLTVV.